These 27 T cell receptor beta chains originate from one sample sequenced in a study of blood T cell repertoires in COVID-19. TCRdb's copy holds only in-frame clones and misses some; the assay was immunoSEQ multiplex PCR. The sample lists about 180,000 clones, about 88% seen once, with approximately 9% in the top ten. The sample comprised PBMCs or T cells enriched from blood (not recorded which). These receptors all stem from a young woman who had recovered from COVID-19.

V and J are TRBV19 and TRBJ2-7; 10 nucleotides line up with TRBD2. The CDR3 loop spans 13 amino acids. CDR1 and CDR2 (germline): LNHDA, SQIVND (reference sequence). Unmatched junction bases numbered 1, after V lost 5 bases and J lost 3 bases. The CDR3 nucleotides are TGTGCCAGTAGTTGGACTAGCGGCTACGAGCAGTACTTC. Its translation is CASSWTSGYEQYF.

The rearrangement uses TRBV6-5 and TRBJ2-1, with D perhaps TRBD2 (5 bases). This CDR3 is built from 13 residues. Deletions cut 6 bases from V and 7 bases from J, with 13 bases between. Per germline, CDR1 MNHEY and CDR2 SVGAGI. The CDR3 here is CASSAAEVNEQFF. As DNA, the CDR3 is TGTGCCAGCAGCGCAGCGGAGGTAAATGAGCAGTTCTTC.

The rearrangement joins TRBV5-1 to TRBJ1-2; the D gene is possibly TRBD1 (5 bases). Germline V lookup: CDR1 SGHRS, CDR2 YFSETQ. CDR3 length equals 12 residues. V was clipped by 8 bases and J by 7 bases, with 15 bases between them. CDR3: CASQGSSAGYTF. The CDR3 coding sequence is TGCGCCAGTCAGGGATCTAGCGCTGGCTACACCTTC.

The chain combines TRBV2 with TRBJ1-1, with unresolved D. This CDR3 contains 14 residues. The V end was cut by 4 bases, the J end by 0 bases, with 9 bases between. In germline, CDR1 is SNHLY, CDR2 FYNNEI. In DNA form, the CDR3 reads TGTGCCAGCAGTGTGAGGAGCATGAACACTGAAGCTTTCTTT. This gives the protein CASSVRSMNTEAFF.

The V call is TRBV20-1, the J call TRBJ2-2; TRBD2 matches at 9 bases. This CDR3 contains 16 residues. Unmatched junction bases numbered 8, after V lost 3 bases and J lost 3 bases. CDR1 and CDR2 (germline): DFQATT, SNEGSKA (reference sequence). CDR3 amino acids: CSASPPGLAYTGELFF. CDR3 sequence (DNA): TGCAGTGCTAGTCCCCCGGGACTAGCTTACACCGGGGAGCTGTTTTTT.

The rearrangement joins TRBV6-5 to TRBJ1-2, with 8 nucleotides matching TRBD1. From germline, CDR1 is MNHEY and CDR2 SVGAGI. J lost 2 bases, V lost 2 bases, and 1 base had no gene match. The CDR3 totals 14 residues. CDR3: CASSYGQGNYGYTF. The CDR3 DNA reads as TGTGCCAGCAGTTACGGACAGGGAAACTATGGCTACACCTTC.

The chain combines TRBV19 with TRBJ1-1; D possibly corresponds to TRBD1 (5 bases). CDR1 and CDR2 from the germline V gene are LNHDA and SQIVND (reference sequence). The length of the CDR3 is 14 residues. V was pared by 3 bases and J by 1 base, with 9 bases between. CDR3 DNA sequence: TGTGCCAGTAGTATTTGGCAGGGGAACACTGAAGCTTTCTTT. As protein: CASSIWQGNTEAFF.

The chain links TRBV7-2 to TRBJ2-3; TRBD2 matches at 8 bases. CDR1 is SGHTA, CDR2 FQGNSA, per germline. This CDR3 contains 15 residues. The junction had 0 bases not matched to a gene; V was cut back by 1 base and J by 0 bases. CDR3 in DNA: TGTGCCAGCAGCTTAGTAGCGGGAAGCACAGATACGCAGTATTTT. Amino acid sequence: CASSLVAGSTDTQYF.

This clone has only one observation. The genes are TRBV4-3 and TRBJ2-2; 10 nucleotides align to TRBD1. Germline V gene data show CDR1 as LGHNA and CDR2 as YSLEER. The J segment lost 4 bases and the V segment lost 2 bases, leaving 13 bases of the junction unmatched. This CDR3 is 19 amino acids long. Written as DNA, the CDR3 is TGCGCCAGCAGCCAACTATGGCCCCTTGGACAGGGGGGCACCGGGGAGCTGTTTTTT. This sequence encodes CASSQLWPLGQGGTGELFF.

The V call is TRBV27, the J call TRBJ2-7; the D gene is possibly TRBD2 (5 bases). The CDR3 sequence is 16 residues long. Germline V lookup: CDR1 MNHEY, CDR2 SMNVEV (reference sequence). Trimming cost V 6 bases and J 1 base, with 19 bases left between them. The CDR3 bases are TGTGCCAGCAGACTCCGGACGGGGTTGGGGTCCTACGAGCAGTACTTC. Translation: CASRLRTGLGSYEQYF.

This chain connects TRBV14 to TRBJ2-1; TRBD1 matches at 9 bases. With V trimmed by 0 bases and J by 7 bases, 13 bases remained unmatched. Germline V CDR1 and CDR2: SGHDN, FVKESK. The CDR3 loop spans 18 amino acids. The CDR3 bases are TGTGCCAGCAGCCAAGATCACGTGAAACAGGGGGCTTGGAATGAGCAGTTCTTC. It is translated as CASSQDHVKQGAWNEQFF.

CDR3 region: CASSLPRRTSFPSPSYNEQFF. CDR3 DNA: TGTGCCAGCAGCTTGCCCCGGAGGACTAGCTTCCCAAGCCCCTCCTACAATGAGCAGTTCTTC. V and J are TRBV7-8 and TRBJ2-1; TRBD2 matches at 8 bases. V shed 3 bases and J 0 bases; nucleotides not matched to a gene: 19. The length of the CDR3 is 21 residues. From germline, CDR1 is SGHVS and CDR2 FQNEAQ.

V gene TRBV19 combines with J gene TRBJ1-5; tentatively, D is TRBD1 (5 bases). This CDR3 has 13 amino acids. The germline V gene encodes CDR1 LNHDA and CDR2 SQIVND (reference sequence). Trimming shortened V by 7 bases and J by 5 bases, and 12 bases separated the two germline ends. CDR3 amino acids: CASTAPGHQPQHF. The CDR3 region has the DNA TGTGCCAGTACGGCCCCAGGGCATCAGCCCCAGCATTTT. The variable domain in full, completed from reference TRBV19 and TRBJ1-5, reads DGGITQSPKYLFRKEGQNVTLSCEQNLNHDAMYWYRQDPGQGLRLIYYSQIVNDFQKGDIAEGYSVSREKKESFPLTVTSAQKNPTAFYLCASTAPGHQPQHFGDGTRLSIL.

The chain joins TRBV27 to TRBJ2-1, with 12 bases identical to TRBD2. The CDR3 contains 24 residues. Germline values: CDR1 MNHEY, CDR2 SMNVEV (reference sequence). The V gene end was trimmed by 2 bases and the J gene end by 7 bases; junction bases not matched to a gene: 30. CDR3 loop: CASSLLLPLSRTGTSGSEPNEQFF. DNA of the CDR3: TGTGCCAGCAGTTTACTACTTCCGCTATCCCGCACCGGGACTAGCGGGTCGGAGCCGAATGAGCAGTTCTTC.

This chain links TRBV10-1 with TRBJ2-7; 10 positions agree with TRBD1. Germline-derived CDR1 and CDR2 are WNHNN and SYGVQD (reference sequence). This CDR3 has 18 residues. V trimming: 11 bases; J trimming: 6 bases; junction bases outside the gene matches: 25. The DNA for the CDR3 is TGCGCCGCCGCCCAGGGGGACAGGGGTATTCACAAGCCATCCGAGCAGTACTTC. Protein: CAAAQGDRGIHKPSEQYF.

V and J are TRBV19 and TRBJ2-2; 7 bases fit TRBD2. Looked up from germline, CDR1 is LNHDA and CDR2 is SQIVND (reference sequence). The CDR3 has 13 amino acids. The ends lost 8 bases at V and 5 bases at J; junction bases unmatched: 5. The CDR3 DNA sequence: TGTGCCAGTCGCCTGGGAGGGACCGGGGAGCTGTTTTTT. Protein product: CASRLGGTGELFF.

The V call is TRBV10-3, the J call TRBJ1-3, with D possibly TRBD1 on 5 matching bases. This CDR3 region has 14 residues. CDR1 ENHRY and CDR2 SYGVKD come from the germline V gene. Trimming removed 4 bases from V and 6 bases from J, with 13 bases in between. CDR3 in DNA: TGTGCCATCAGTGCGGGCAGGGTGGAAAACACCATATATTTT. It translates to CAISAGRVENTIYF.

The chain has TRBV7-9 and TRBJ2-7; D unclear. In germline, CDR1 is SEHNR, CDR2 FQNEAQ (reference sequence). CDR3 length: 14 residues. The V and J ends lost 3 bases and 6 bases respectively, with 15 bases between them. The CDR3 spells CASSFPPGSFEQYF. The CDR3 bases are TGTGCCAGCAGCTTCCCACCGGGTAGCTTCGAGCAGTACTTC.

This clone turned up a few times. This rearrangement joins TRBV7-2 to TRBJ1-5; weak D call: TRBD1 (6 bases). Germline CDR1 reads SGHTA; CDR2 reads FQGNSA. The V end lost 5 bases, the J end lost 6 bases, and 14 bases lay between the germline ends. CDR3 length: 14 amino acids. CDR3 sequence reads: CASSPQQGFQPQHF. CDR3 bases: TGTGCCAGCAGCCCTCAACAGGGATTTCAGCCCCAGCATTTT.

The genes are TRBV13 and TRBJ1-5, with unresolved D. In germline, CDR1 is PRHDT, CDR2 FYEKMQ (reference sequence). V lost 3 bases, J lost 4 bases, and 4 bases lay in between. The CDR3 is 12 amino acids. CDR3 DNA: TGTGCCAGCAGCTTTAATAATCAGCCCCAGCATTTT. Translated, it gives CASSFNNQPQHF.

The gene calls are TRBV2 and TRBJ1-1; unclear D gene. The CDR3 length is 11 residues. Germline CDR1 is SNHLY and CDR2 is FYNNEI. V was trimmed by 8 bases and J by 8 bases, leaving 12 bases between them. As DNA, the CDR3 is TGTGCCAGCCTCCCGGGAACCGAAGCTTTCTTT. Amino acids: CASLPGTEAFF.

V usage is TRBV5-1 and J usage is TRBJ2-1, with 11 bases identical to TRBD2. The CDR3 consists of 18 residues. CDR1 SGHRS and CDR2 YFSETQ come from the germline V gene. The ends lost 3 bases at V and 0 bases at J; junction bases unmatched: 8. The CDR3 region has the DNA TGCGCCAGCAGCTCGGGACTAGCGGACTACAGCTCCTACAATGAGCAGTTCTTC. It specifies CASSSGLADYSSYNEQFF.

The rearrangement links TRBV10-3 to TRBJ1-4; 7 bases are shared with TRBD1. With 6 bases clipped from V and 8 bases from J, the junction kept 21 bases outside the gene matches. This CDR3 is built from 18 residues. CDR1 ENHRY and CDR2 SYGVKD come from the germline V gene. The CDR3: CAISGHSTGRNPGEKLFF. As DNA, the CDR3 is TGTGCCATCAGCGGTCACTCGACAGGGAGAAACCCGGGGGAAAAACTGTTTTTT.

This chain links TRBV20-1 with TRBJ2-1; no clear D gene. Germline V gives CDR1 DFQATT, CDR2 SNEGSKA (reference sequence). Trimming cost V 3 bases and J 9 bases, with 15 bases left between them. This CDR3 has 13 amino acids. CDR3 coding DNA: TGCAGTGCTAGTCGTATTTCATCGGGTGAGCAGTTCTTC. Translating it yields CSASRISSGEQFF.

The V call is TRBV30, the J call TRBJ2-1; 10 bases are a match to TRBD2. With V trimmed by 3 bases and J by 3 bases, 2 bases remained unmatched. Per the germline V gene, CDR1 is GTSNPN and CDR2 is SVGIG (reference sequence). This CDR3 comprises 14 residues. The DNA of the CDR3 is TGTGCCTGGAGGGGACTAGCGAACTACAATGAGCAGTTCTTC. Translated: CAWRGLANYNEQFF.

The chain employs TRBV19 and TRBJ1-4; D is possibly TRBD1 (6 bases). Looked up from germline, CDR1 is LNHDA and CDR2 is SQIVND (reference sequence). Trimming left V 6 bases short and J 6 bases short, with 17 bases between. This CDR3 has 15 residues. The CDR3 sequence is CASRLGTRGDEKLFF. The CDR3 DNA reads TGTGCCAGTAGGCTGGGAACCAGGGGCGATGAAAAACTGTTTTTT. Variable domain in full (rest from reference TRBV19 and TRBJ1-4): DGGITQSPKYLFRKEGQNVTLSCEQNLNHDAMYWYRQDPGQGLRLIYYSQIVNDFQKGDIAEGYSVSREKKESFPLTVTSAQKNPTAFYLCASRLGTRGDEKLFFGSGTQLSVL.

The chain links TRBV6-5 to TRBJ1-3; 7 positions match TRBD1. There are 14 residues in the CDR3. Looked up from germline, CDR1 is MNHEY and CDR2 is SVGAGI. Trimming at V came to 10 bases and at J to 4 bases, leaving 10 bases not matched to a gene. CDR3 sequence (DNA): TGTGCCACCTCCCGGACAGGCTTAGGAAACACCATATATTTT. Protein product: CATSRTGLGNTIYF.